Shown below are 8 T cell receptor beta chains from a single sample sequenced in a study of post-analysis software for immune sequencing data. Overall study results and limits: Patients showed TRBV5-6, TRBV5-1 and TRBV20-1 among 4 or 5 TRBV segments more frequent than in controls.

Antigens of these TCRs are unknown. The authors incorporated unique molecular identifiers into the TCR beta cDNA libraries. In TCRdb, the PCR reads were re-called with MiXCR into one record per CDR3 protein. The data hold approximately 770,000 distinct CDR3 sequences, with about 43% observed a single time. The sequenced material came from blood. Receptors were obtained from a girl aged 5-17 years with multiple sclerosis.

The sample holds a few counts of this clonotype. This chain connects TRBV24-1 to TRBJ2-7; D call uncertain. Trimming shortened V by 2 bases and J by 2 bases, and 6 bases separated the two germline ends. CDR1 is KGHDR and CDR2 is SFDVKD in the germline V gene. The CDR3 runs 13 residues. The CDR3 nucleotides are TGTGCCACCAGTGATTCGGTTACCTACGAGCAGTACTTC. It codes for CATSDSVTYEQYF.

The V and J genes are TRBV29-1 and TRBJ2-4, with D possibly being TRBD1 (5 bases). In germline, CDR1 is SQVTM, CDR2 ANQGSEA. CDR3 length: 13 amino acids. V gave up 6 bases and J gave up 13 bases, with 22 bases separating them. CDR3 amino acids: CSVIAGFSTAQYF. Written as DNA, the CDR3 is TGCAGCGTAATCGCAGGGTTTTCTACTGCGCAGTACTTC.

The chain employs TRBV20-1 and TRBJ2-7; perhaps D is TRBD1 or TRBD2 (5 bases each). Trimming shortened V by 5 bases and J by 3 bases, and 14 bases separated the two germline ends. Germline V gene sequence: CDR1 DFQATT, CDR2 SNEGSKA (reference sequence). This CDR3 region has 13 residues. CDR3 sequence reads: CSAETGRFYEQYF. The CDR3 nucleotides read TGCAGTGCTGAAACGGGACGGTTCTACGAGCAGTACTTC.

This clonotype was picked up a small number of times. The chain recombines TRBV7-3 with TRBJ2-6; tentatively, D is TRBD1 or TRBD2 (6 bases each). This CDR3 is 17 amino acids long. CDR1 is SGHTA, CDR2 FQGTGA, per germline. Deletions cut 5 bases from V and 0 bases from J, with 14 bases between. CDR3 sequence (DNA): TGTGCCAGCAGCCTCCGACCGGGGGCCTCTGGGGCCAACGTCCTGACTTTC. It specifies CASSLRPGASGANVLTF.

This clonotype has a handful of counts. The chain employs TRBV5-5 and TRBJ2-4; D is tentatively TRBD1 or TRBD2 (5 bases each). The DNA end lines up better with TRBJ2-7; the J call may be wrong. The germline V gene has CDR1 SGHKS and CDR2 YYEKEE (reference sequence). The CDR3 runs 13 residues. CDR3 region: CASTWAGRDEQYF. In DNA, the CDR3 is TGTGCCAGCACATGGGCAGGGCGGGACGAGCAGTACTTC.

The chain employs TRBV6-6 and TRBJ2-3, with D uncertain. V gave up 7 bases and J gave up 0 bases, with 8 bases separating them. The length of the CDR3 is 13 residues. Germline V gives CDR1 MNHNY, CDR2 SVGAGI (reference sequence). The CDR3 DNA sequence: TGTGCCAGCACCCTACGTAGCACAGATACGCAGTATTTT. As protein: CASTLRSTDTQYF.

The chain is built from TRBV29-1 and TRBJ2-1, with no clear D. Deletions cut 2 bases from V and 0 bases from J, with 8 bases between. The germline V gene has CDR1 SQVTM and CDR2 ANQGSEA. The CDR3 runs to 14 residues. The DNA of the CDR3 is TGCAGCGTTGAACCCACCCCCTCCTACAATGAGCAGTTCTTC. This encodes CSVEPTPSYNEQFF.

In its sample, this clonotype was seen a few times. The chain employs TRBV29-1 and TRBJ1-2, with D perhaps TRBD1 (6 bases). This CDR3 comprises 12 residues. CDR1 is SQVTM, CDR2 ANQGSEA, per germline. CDR3 in DNA: TGCAGTGGGGGGGCAGAGAGCTATGGCTACACCTTC. It codes for CSGGAESYGYTF.